This T cell receptor beta chain was sequenced in a study of T cell repertoires in cytomegalovirus infection. At the level of the study: Evidence of both CMV infection and a matching HLA type came from public TCR beta signatures.

This CDR3 is built from 17 residues. The V and J ends lost 2 bases and 2 bases, in that order; junction bases with no gene match: 10. Study-level findings and limits: HLA-C-restricted CMV-specific TCR beta clonotypes were dominant in the ex vivo response. Accumulated public TCR beta family frequency recognized individuals carrying CMV together with the relevant HLA.

Each CDR3 protein gets one entry after TCRdb re-called the reads with MiXCR. The sample yields about 400,000 distinct CDR3 sequences, 15% to 20% seen once. This clonotype was seen repeatedly, ten times or more. No antigen is known for it. V is TRBV12-3 or TRBV12-4 and J is TRBJ2-7, with 9 positions matching TRBD2. The source is a human donor in good health (CMV status not recorded). Some clones in this sample may be carry-over from other donors' samples. The sequenced sample consisted of PBMCs. Written as DNA, the CDR3 is TGTGCCAGCAGTTTATCCGGCGGGGGGGCGAGAACCTACGAGCAGTACTTC. It translates to CASSLSGGGARTYEQYF.